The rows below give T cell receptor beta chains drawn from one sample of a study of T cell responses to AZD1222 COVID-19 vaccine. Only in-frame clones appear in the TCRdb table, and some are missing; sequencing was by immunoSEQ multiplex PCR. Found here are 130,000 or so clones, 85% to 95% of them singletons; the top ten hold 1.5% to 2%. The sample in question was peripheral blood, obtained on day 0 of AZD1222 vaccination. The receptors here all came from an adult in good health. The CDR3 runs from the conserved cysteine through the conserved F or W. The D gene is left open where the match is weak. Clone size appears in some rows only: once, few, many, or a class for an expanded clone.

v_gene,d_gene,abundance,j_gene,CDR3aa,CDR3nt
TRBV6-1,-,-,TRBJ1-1,CASSEAAGAGSTEAFF,TGTGCCAGCAGTGAAGCGGCAGGGGCCGGGAGCACTGAAGCTTTCTTT
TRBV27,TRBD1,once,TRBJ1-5,CASSLGTGASNQPQHF,TGTGCCAGCAGTTTGGGCACAGGGGCGAGCAATCAGCCCCAGCATTTT
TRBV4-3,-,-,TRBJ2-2,CASSQDTFRNTGELFF,TGCGCCAGCAGCCAAGATACTTTCCGGAACACCGGGGAGCTGTTTTTT
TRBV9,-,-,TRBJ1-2,CASSVGREDGYTF,TGTGCCAGCAGCGTAGGTAGGGAGGATGGCTACACCTTC
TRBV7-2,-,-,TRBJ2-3,CASSSLATDTQYF,TGTGCCAGCAGCTCCCTAGCCACAGATACGCAGTATTTT
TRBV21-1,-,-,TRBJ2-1,CASTGGYNEQFF,TGTGCCAGCACGGGGGGTTACAATGAGCAGTTCTTC
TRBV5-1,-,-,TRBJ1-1,CASSPWGGDSNTEAFF,TGCGCCAGCAGCCCTTGGGGGGGAGACTCGAACACTGAAGCTTTCTTT
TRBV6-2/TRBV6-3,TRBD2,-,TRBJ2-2,CASSLLAGGPGTGELFF,TGTGCCAGCAGCCTACTAGCGGGAGGGCCAGGGACCGGGGAGCTGTTTTTT
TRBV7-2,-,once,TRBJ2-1,CASSLEGGDEQFF,TGTGCCAGCAGCTTAGAGGGCGGGGATGAGCAGTTCTTC
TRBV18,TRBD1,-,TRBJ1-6,CASSLGQAGHSPLHF,TGTGCCAGCTCCCTAGGACAGGCGGGACATTCACCCCTCCACTTT
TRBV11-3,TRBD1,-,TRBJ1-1,CASSLTGDEAFF,TGTGCCAGCAGCTTAACAGGGGATGAAGCTTTCTTT
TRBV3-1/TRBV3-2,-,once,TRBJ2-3,CASSQVGGAFTDTQYF,TGTGCCAGCAGCCAAGTGGGGGGGGCCTTCACAGATACGCAGTATTTT
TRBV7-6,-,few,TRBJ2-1,CASSLDLGGPGDEQFF,TGTGCCAGCAGCTTAGATCTCGGGGGGCCCGGAGATGAGCAGTTCTTC
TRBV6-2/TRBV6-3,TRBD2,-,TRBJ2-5,CASSGLAGDQTQYF,TGTGCCAGCAGTGGACTAGCGGGGGACCAGACCCAGTACTTC
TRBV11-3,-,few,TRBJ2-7,CASSLQTGPYEQYF,TGTGCCAGCAGCTTACAGACAGGACCCTACGAGCAGTACTTC
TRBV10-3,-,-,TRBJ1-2,CAATTGSGDYTF,TGTGCCGCCACTACAGGGAGTGGGGACTACACCTTC
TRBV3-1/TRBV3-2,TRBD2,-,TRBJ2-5,CASSQGGGTTQYF,TGTGCCAGCAGCCAAGGGGGGGGAACGACCCAGTACTTC
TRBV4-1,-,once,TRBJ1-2,CASSQEMRQANYGYTF,TGCGCCAGCAGCCAAGAGATGAGGCAGGCAAACTATGGCTACACCTTC
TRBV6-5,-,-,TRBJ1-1,CASSYQGNTEAFF,TGTGCCAGCAGTTATCAGGGAAACACTGAAGCTTTCTTT
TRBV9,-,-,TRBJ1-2,CASSVVQGRYTF,TGTGCCAGCAGCGTAGTTCAGGGGAGATACACCTTC
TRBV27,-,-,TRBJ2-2,CASRLAGTSNTGELFF,TGTGCCAGCAGGCTCGCCGGGACATCCAACACCGGGGAGCTGTTTTTT
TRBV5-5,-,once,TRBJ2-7,CASSPATFPYEQYF,TGTGCCAGCAGCCCGGCGACATTCCCCTACGAGCAGTACTTC
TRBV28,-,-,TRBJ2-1,CASSLVSYEQFF,TGTGCCAGCAGTTTAGTGTCTTATGAGCAGTTCTTC
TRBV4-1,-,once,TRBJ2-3,CASSQGQENTDTQYF,TGCGCCAGCAGCCAAGGTCAGGAGAACACAGATACGCAGTATTTT
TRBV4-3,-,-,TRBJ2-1,CASSQMTTISYNEQFF,TGCGCCAGCAGCCAAATGACTACCATCTCCTACAATGAGCAGTTCTTC
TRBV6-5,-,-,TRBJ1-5,CASRKASNQPQHF,TGTGCCAGCAGGAAGGCGAGCAATCAGCCCCAGCATTTT
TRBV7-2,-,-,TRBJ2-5,CASSLDGGGETQYF,TGTGCCAGCAGCTTAGATGGGGGAGGAGAGACCCAGTACTTC